The clone carrying this T cell receptor beta chain was detected ten times or more. The antigen is unknown. This sample is part of a study of T cells in Graves' hyperthyroidism and ophthalmopathy. Study-wide background: Peripheral blood sampling occurred at initial diagnosis, before any treatment.

Amplified TCR beta CDR3 regions came from RNA transcripts. First-round RT-PCR of the TCR CDR3 relied on the HTBI primer set. TCRdb reprocessed the multiplex PCR reads with MiXCR, giving one entry per CDR3 protein. The sample carries around 290,000 distinct CDR3 sequences, roughly 15% recorded once. Study results and caveats: Before onset, ophthalmopathy was predicted by the model a median around 6 months earlier. Among clonotypes expanded in thyroid above 0.001, most were also found in blood.

V was pared by 0 bases and J by 4 bases, with 11 bases between. CDR1 and CDR2 from the germline V gene are SGHRS and YFSETQ. This CDR3 is built from 15 residues. This chain joins TRBV5-1 and TRBJ1-3, with D unresolved. This TCR came from a woman between 35 and 50 years old with Graves' hyperthyroidism. Sequences were obtained from blood. The CDR3: CASSLGHSLGNTIYF. The CDR3 nucleotides read TGCGCCAGCAGCTTGGGACATTCGCTCGGAAACACCATATATTTT.